There are many counts of the clone carrying this TCR beta chain. J gave up 4 bases and V 0 bases, and 5 bases lay outside the gene matches. From germline, CDR1 is SGHVS and CDR2 FQNEAQ. The CDR3 totals 15 residues. The data originate from a study of T cells after yellow fever vaccination. TCRdb re-analysed the 5' RACE reads in MiXCR, keeping a single row per CDR3 protein. This sample has 450,000 to 650,000 distinct CDR3 sequences, with less than 15% found just once. The sequenced sample was PBMCs, obtained on the day of the yellow fever booster vaccination. This chain connects TRBV7-8 to TRBJ2-7; 8 nucleotides align to TRBD2. This clonotype was obtained from a man younger than 40 who received the YFV17D yellow fever vaccine. Here the CDR3 DNA reads TGTGCCAGCAGCTTAGCGGCGGGAGGCTTGTACGAGCAGTACTTC. This encodes CASSLAAGGLYEQYF.